This T cell receptor (beta chain) was sequenced in a study of blood T cell repertoires in COVID-19. The CDR3 is 19 amino acids. Source study methods: Researchers report that nucleated cell counts were estimated from reference gene primer amplification. The protocol was immunoSEQ multiplex PCR, while the TCRdb copy is restricted to in-frame clones and leaves out a portion. D and trimming come from the DNA, and the V and J calls and clone size come from that table. In the table there are some 250,000 clones, 70% to 90% of which are singletons. This TCR came from a woman aged 25-40 years who had recovered from COVID-19. The chain uses TRBV21-1 and TRBJ1-2. TRBV21-1 is a listed pseudogene. Sequencing was done on a sample of peripheral blood. For the CDR3, the DNA is TGTGCCAGCAGCAAAATTGTTAGATTTTTTGGAGTTCGATGCTATGGCTACACCTTC. It codes for CASSKIVRFFGVRCYGYTF.